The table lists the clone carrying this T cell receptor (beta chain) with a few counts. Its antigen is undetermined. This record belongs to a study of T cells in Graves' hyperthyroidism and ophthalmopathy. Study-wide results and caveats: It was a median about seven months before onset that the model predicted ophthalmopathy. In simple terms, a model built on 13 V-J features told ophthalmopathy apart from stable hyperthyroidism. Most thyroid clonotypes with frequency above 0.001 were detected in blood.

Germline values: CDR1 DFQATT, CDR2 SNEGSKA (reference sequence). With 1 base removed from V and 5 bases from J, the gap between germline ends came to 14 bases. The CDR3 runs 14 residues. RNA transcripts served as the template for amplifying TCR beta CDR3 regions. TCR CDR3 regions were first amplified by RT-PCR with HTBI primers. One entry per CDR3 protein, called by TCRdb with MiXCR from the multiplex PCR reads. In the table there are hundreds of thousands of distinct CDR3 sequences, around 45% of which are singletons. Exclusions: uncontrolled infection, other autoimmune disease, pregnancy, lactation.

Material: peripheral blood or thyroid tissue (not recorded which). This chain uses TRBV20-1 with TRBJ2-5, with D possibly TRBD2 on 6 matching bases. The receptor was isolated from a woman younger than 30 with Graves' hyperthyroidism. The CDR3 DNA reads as TGCAGTGCTAGAGTCGCCGGCCGGGGGGAGACCCAGTACTTC. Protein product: CSARVAGRGETQYF.